These 11 T cell receptor beta chains originate from one sample sequenced in a study of vaccination and CD4 T cells after COVID-19 (dated by TCRdb to 2021 to 2024). Library method: PCR. This sample was sequenced with an Illumina iSeq 100. DNA from cultured CD4+ T cells underwent TCR sequencing with the Oncomine TCR Beta short-read assay at the Johns Hopkins FTIC core. TCRdb itself trimmed the public reads at Q25 with fastp, ran MiXCR and retained productive beta chains. Every CDR3 protein is listed once, alongside the most common genes and DNA of its rows. The sample table holds about 10,000 distinct CDR3 sequences, of which approximately 30% were seen once. Roughly 13% of the sample is held by the ten biggest clonotypes. The antigens for these receptors are not known. The treatment or condition label, as the study defines it: roughly 11-day PBMC culture with coronavirus spike peptide pools or control peptides (ViraFEST assay).

The sequences come from CD4+ T cells from blood, cultured in vitro, collected after SARS-CoV-2 vaccination. All receptors come from a human donor who had recovered from COVID-19.

This clonotype has only a few counts. The V call is TRBV19, the J call TRBJ2-3, with D possibly matching TRBD2 (6 bases). CDR3 length equals 14 residues. The germline CDR1 and CDR2 sequences are LNHDA and SQIVND (reference sequence). The V and J ends lost 8 bases and 6 bases respectively, with 18 bases between them. The CDR3 protein is CASSTGLGRDTQYF. CDR3 DNA sequence: TGTGCCAGTTCGACGGGACTTGGGAGGGATACGCAGTATTTT.

This clonotype was found a few times. J is TRBJ1-1 and V is TRBV20-1, with 8 bases that match TRBD1. With V trimmed by 6 bases and J by 7 bases, 13 bases remained unmatched. This CDR3 contains 14 residues. Per germline, CDR1 DFQATT and CDR2 SNEGSKA (reference sequence). The CDR3: CSAIQGAPGLEAFF. Written as DNA, the CDR3 is TGCAGTGCCATTCAGGGGGCGCCGGGCCTTGAAGCTTTCTTT.

This clonotype has just a few counts. The rearrangement joins TRBV6-2 or TRBV6-3 to TRBJ2-7, with 10 bases fitting TRBD2. The germline gives CDR1 MNHEY, CDR2 SVGEGT. The CDR3 length is 18 residues. With 5 bases clipped from V and 3 bases from J, the junction kept 16 bases outside the gene matches. Here the CDR3 DNA reads TGTGCCAGCAGTCCGAGGGCGTCTTTGGAGCGGGAGGGCTACGAGCAGTACTTC. Translating gives CASSPRASLEREGYEQYF.

In its sample, this clonotype was seen a few times. This chain links TRBV2 with TRBJ2-7; the match to TRBD1 covers 7 bases. The trim removed 8 bases at V and 3 bases at J, leaving 13 bases unmatched. The CDR3 is made up of 15 amino acids. The germline V gene has CDR1 SNHLY and CDR2 FYNNEI. CDR3 DNA: TGTGCCAGCGTGGTAACTCCGGGACAGAACTACGAGCAGTACTTC. Residues: CASVVTPGQNYEQYF.

The genes are TRBV25-1 and TRBJ2-7; the match to TRBD1 covers 7 bases. The trim removed 7 bases at V and 0 bases at J, leaving 9 bases unmatched. The CDR3 runs to 15 residues. Germline V gene sequence: CDR1 MGHDK, CDR2 SYGVNS. CDR3 in amino acids: CASMAWDSSSYEQYF. CDR3 bases: TGTGCCAGCATGGCCTGGGACAGTAGCTCCTACGAGCAGTACTTC.

This clonotype was observed a few times. This sequence joins TRBV4-2 and TRBJ1-6, with a possible D match to TRBD1 (5 bases). The CDR3 length is 17 residues. Germline CDR1 is LGHNA and CDR2 is YNFKEQ. V was pared by 0 bases and J by 10 bases, with 19 bases between. This CDR3 reads CASSQDEGAGRESPLHF. The CDR3 region has the DNA TGTGCCAGCAGCCAAGATGAGGGCGCAGGGCGAGAATCACCCCTCCACTTT.

This chain links TRBV19 with TRBJ1-4, with TRBD1 matching over 7 bases. V gave up 5 bases and J gave up 5 bases; unmatched junction bases: 8. The V gene's germline CDR1 is LNHDA and CDR2 SQIVND (reference sequence). This CDR3 is built from 15 residues. In DNA form, the CDR3 reads TGTGCCAGTAGTTCCCCGGGACAGACGAATGAAAAACTGTTTTTT. Protein product: CASSSPGQTNEKLFF.

The CDR3 DNA follows: TGTGCCACCAGCAGAGTGCAGGGGAGGGATCAGCCCCAGCATTTT. Encoded protein: CATSRVQGRDQPQHF. The chain is built from TRBV15 and TRBJ1-5; a weak D match, TRBD1 (6 bases). The CDR3 runs 15 residues. Trimming removed 1 base from V and 5 bases from J, with 12 bases in between. Germline assignment: CDR1 LNHNV and CDR2 YYDKDF (reference sequence).

There are a few counts of this clonotype. This chain links TRBV20-1 with TRBJ2-3; D ambiguous. CDR3 size: 14 residues. Looked up from germline, CDR1 is DFQATT and CDR2 is SNEGSKA (reference sequence). V lost 1 base to trimming and J lost 0 bases, with 8 bases between them. This CDR3 is CSARVKSSTDTQYF. Here the CDR3 DNA reads TGCAGTGCTAGAGTTAAGTCAAGCACAGATACGCAGTATTTT.

The chain uses TRBV20-1 and TRBJ1-1; 7 nucleotides line up with TRBD1. Germline trimming cut 2 bases from V and 6 bases from J; bases unmatched to any gene: 12. Germline CDR1 is DFQATT and CDR2 is SNEGSKA (reference sequence). The CDR3 runs 15 residues. CDR3 sequence reads: CSARMGQHFFPEAFF. The CDR3 nucleotides read TGCAGTGCTAGAATGGGACAGCATTTCTTTCCTGAAGCTTTCTTT.

This clonotype showed up just a few times. The CDR3 region is CASSLVANQPQHF. The CDR3 nucleotides are TGTGCCAGCAGCTTAGTTGCCAATCAGCCCCAGCATTTT. The V gene is TRBV11-2, the J gene TRBJ1-5; D gene ambiguous. The germline CDR1 and CDR2 sequences are SGHAT and FQNNGV. The CDR3 contains 13 residues. The ends were cut back, 1 base at V and 3 bases at J, with 4 bases in the middle.